One and the same sample provided the 7 T cell receptor beta chains below, sequenced in a study of blood T cell repertoires in COVID-19. Assay used: immunoSEQ multiplex PCR; TCRdb lists only in-frame clones, some missing. The sample holds 360,000 or so clones; roughly 87% are singletons and the top ten take 2.5% to 3.5%. Sequenced input: PBMCs or T cells enriched from blood (not recorded which). The receptors stem from a woman between 25 and 40 years old who had recovered from COVID-19.

The genes are TRBV5-1 and TRBJ1-1; D is unresolved. This CDR3 has 13 amino acids. V lost 3 bases, J lost 5 bases, and 11 bases lay in between. Germline lookup yields CDR1 SGHRS and CDR2 YFSETQ. CDR3: CASSSISETEAFF. CDR3 sequence (DNA): TGCGCCAGCAGCTCTATAAGCGAGACTGAAGCTTTCTTT.

This clone has more than one count but fewer than ten. The chain has TRBV2 and TRBJ1-1, with D perhaps TRBD1 (5 bases). Trimming removed 4 bases from V and 4 bases from J, with 16 bases in between. The CDR3 extends over 15 amino acids. The germline V gene has CDR1 SNHLY and CDR2 FYNNEI. The CDR3 region is CASSGARGWGTEAFF. Here the CDR3 DNA reads TGTGCCAGCAGTGGCGCACGGGGGTGGGGCACTGAAGCTTTCTTT.

This chain uses TRBV24-1 with TRBJ2-1, with 7 bases that match TRBD1. The CDR3 runs 15 residues. J gave up 6 bases and V 4 bases, and 8 bases lay outside the gene matches. Germline V lookup: CDR1 KGHDR, CDR2 SFDVKD. The CDR3 here is CATSDSPTGSNEQFF. As DNA, the CDR3 is TGTGCCACCAGTGACTCCCCGACAGGGTCCAATGAGCAGTTCTTC.

This chain connects TRBV25-1 to TRBJ2-1; TRBD1 matches at 7 bases. After removal of 3 bases from V and 2 bases from J, the junction contained 7 bases not matched to a gene. CDR1 and CDR2 from the germline V gene are MGHDK and SYGVNS. The CDR3 totals 16 residues. In DNA form, the CDR3 reads TGTGCCAGCAGTGACCGACAGGGTAGCGCCTACAATGAGCAGTTCTTC. This gives the protein CASSDRQGSAYNEQFF.

This clone turned up a few times. The V call is TRBV23-1, the J call TRBJ1-3; no clear D. TRBV23-1 is an ORF; its function is uncertain. V lost 2 bases and J 4 bases, leaving 9 bases between the germline ends. The CDR3 sequence is 14 residues long. The CDR3 DNA reads TGCGCCAGCAGTCAAGAGGGAAAAGGAAACACCATATATTTT. Amino acid sequence: CASSQEGKGNTIYF.

The chain couples TRBV7-2 to TRBJ2-2; no clear D gene. The CDR3 is made up of 14 amino acids. V was pared by 0 bases and J by 6 bases, with 8 bases between. Germline V gene data show CDR1 as SGHTA and CDR2 as FQGNSA. The CDR3 sequence: CASSLASPAGELFF. The CDR3, as DNA: TGTGCCAGCAGCTTAGCTAGCCCCGCCGGGGAGCTGTTTTTT.

The chain has TRBV11-3 and TRBJ1-1, with TRBD1 matching over 7 bases. The germline V gene has CDR1 SGHNT and CDR2 YENEEA. The CDR3 extends over 13 amino acids. V shed 4 bases, J shed 4 bases, and the junction held 3 bases outside the gene matches. CDR3 loop: CASSSSGGTEAFF. CDR3 sequence (DNA): TGTGCCAGCAGCTCCTCAGGGGGCACTGAAGCTTTCTTT.